The present TCR beta chain was sequenced within a study of CD8 T cells in Susac syndrome. CD8+ and CD4+ T cells taken from blood had their TCR beta sequenced. The RNA, about 0.45 to 1 ug, was put through reverse transcription using random hexamers. Amplification of TCR beta CDR3 was carried out by immunoSEQ multiplex PCR, which covered 54 Vbeta and 13 Jbeta segments. Each CDR3 protein is one row after TCRdb ran MiXCR on the immunoSEQ multiplex PCR reads. This table has about 60,000 distinct CDR3 sequences, approximately 92% appearing once. Germline V CDR1 and CDR2: SGHRS, YFSETQ. The CDR3 is 15 amino acids. Trimming stripped 0 bases from V and 3 bases from J, with 11 bases between.

The sequence came from a human donor in good health. Sequenced input: CD8+ T cells from PBMCs. This sequence joins TRBV5-1 and TRBJ2-3; D is uncertain. The CDR3 loop reads CASSLAKGWTDTQYF. CDR3 nucleotide sequence: TGCGCCAGCAGCTTGGCGAAGGGTTGGACAGATACGCAGTATTTT.